A selection of T cell receptor beta chains follows, all from one sample in a study of T cell repertoires in cytomegalovirus infection. TCRdb called the reads again in MiXCR, with one record for every CDR3 protein. The table records about 920,000 distinct CDR3 sequences, around 30% of them present only once. What these receptors recognize is not known. The material sequenced was cultured CD8+ T cells from PBMCs, taken from culture after CMV antigen stimulation. The receptors here all came from a human donor in good health (CMV status not recorded). Some clones in this sample may be carry-over from other donors' samples. Each CDR3 is given with its conserved first and last residue. D genes are given only for firm matches. Not every row has a clone size; where given, it reads once, few, many or a size class.

TRBJ2-1,TRBV12-3/TRBV12-4,-,TRBD1,CASRSGTGPFF,TGTGCCAGCAGGTCCGGGACAGGGCCGTTCTTC
TRBJ2-1,TRBV2,-,-,CASSEGPRDEQFF,TGTGCCAGCAGTGAAGGCCCCCGGGATGAGCAGTTCTTC
TRBJ1-4,TRBV20-1,-,-,CSASEHPEKLFF,TGCAGTGCTAGCGAGCACCCCGAAAAACTGTTTTTT
TRBJ2-7,TRBV12-3/TRBV12-4,-,-,CASSLFRQSSYEQYF,TGTGCCAGCAGTTTATTCCGACAGAGCTCCTACGAGCAGTACTTC
TRBJ1-2,TRBV7-9,-,-,CASSLAGGQGQAFGGYTF,TGTGCCAGCAGCCTCGCCGGCGGGCAGGGTCAGGCGTTCGGTGGCTACACCTTC
TRBJ1-1,TRBV20-1,-,TRBD1,CSARMMQGATEAFF,TGCAGTGCTAGGATGATGCAGGGGGCCACTGAAGCTTTCTTT
TRBJ2-1,TRBV28,-,-,CASSFGARSDTRANEQFF,TGTGCCAGCAGCTTCGGGGCGCGATCTGATACACGTGCCAATGAGCAGTTCTTC
TRBJ1-1,TRBV7-9,many,-,CASGPRRGNTEAFF,TGTGCCAGCGGCCCGCGCAGGGGAAACACTGAAGCTTTCTTT
TRBJ2-4,TRBV7-9,-,TRBD1,CAGIQGIAKNIQYF,TGTGCCGGGATACAGGGGATAGCCAAAAACATTCAGTACTTC
TRBJ2-2,TRBV4-2,-,-,CASSQPPGETNTGELFF,TGTGCCAGCAGCCAACCACCGGGGGAGACGAACACCGGGGAGCTGTTTTTT
TRBJ2-5,TRBV2,few,TRBD1,CASSYRGLWETTNQETQYF,TGTGCCAGCAGTTACAGGGGGCTTTGGGAGACCACCAACCAAGAGACCCAGTACTTC
TRBJ2-1,TRBV19,-,-,CASSPIQTARGNEQFF,TGTGCCAGTAGTCCCATCCAGACTGCCCGCGGCAATGAGCAGTTCTTC
TRBJ2-2,TRBV24-1,-,-,CATSTGWEGDTGELFF,TGTGCCACCAGTACGGGTTGGGAAGGGGACACCGGGGAGCTGTTTTTT
TRBJ2-7,TRBV10-3,-,TRBD1,CAISDGTGDYEQYF,TGTGCCATCAGTGACGGGACAGGGGACTACGAGCAGTACTTC
TRBJ2-1,TRBV6-6,many,-,CASWGNEQFF,TGTGCCAGCTGGGGCAATGAGCAGTTCTTC
TRBJ2-5,TRBV7-9,-,-,CASRFPPDTQETQYF,TGTGCCAGCAGATTCCCGCCGGACACCCAAGAGACCCAGTACTTC
TRBJ2-1,TRBV27,-,-,CASSLLQQYNEQFF,TGTGCCAGCAGCCTCCTTCAACAGTACAATGAGCAGTTCTTC
TRBJ2-3,TRBV7-9,-,TRBD1,CASRDRASPDTQYF,TGTGCCAGCAGAGACAGGGCTTCCCCAGATACGCAGTATTTT
TRBJ2-7,TRBV7-3,-,TRBD1,CASSPLGQVYEQYF,TGTGCCAGCAGCCCTCTCGGACAGGTCTACGAGCAGTACTTC
TRBJ2-5,TRBV7-6,few,-,CASSLIMTLQETQYF,TGTGCCAGCAGCTTAATCATGACCCTCCAAGAGACCCAGTACTTC
TRBJ2-5,TRBV6-5,few,-,CASSYSDPTQTQYF,TGTGCCAGCAGTTACTCTGACCCAACCCAGACCCAGTACTTC
TRBJ2-5,TRBV27,-,TRBD2,CASSSRTSPQETQYF,TGTGCCAGCAGTTCGAGGACTAGTCCCCAAGAGACCCAGTACTTC
TRBJ2-1,TRBV11-3,few,-,CASSFSGVGNEQFF,TGTGCCAGCAGCTTTTCAGGGGTGGGCAATGAGCAGTTCTTC
TRBJ2-1,TRBV6-2/TRBV6-3,-,-,CASSYPRQGEDYNEQFF,TGTGCCAGCAGTTACCCACGGCAGGGAGAGGACTACAATGAGCAGTTCTTC
TRBJ1-2,TRBV7-9,-,TRBD1,CASDKKGTGADYGYTF,TGTGCCAGCGATAAGAAGGGTACAGGGGCCGACTATGGCTACACCTTC
TRBJ1-1,TRBV12-3/TRBV12-4,-,-,CASSSPGHPNTEAFF,TGTGCCAGCAGTTCACCGGGACACCCGAACACTGAAGCTTTCTTT
TRBJ2-3,TRBV6-4,many,-,CASSDGGASTDTQYF,TGTGCCAGCAGTGACGGGGGGGCCAGCACAGATACGCAGTATTTT
TRBJ1-6,TRBV6-1,few,-,CTQGSSSYNSPLHF,TGTACCCAAGGCTCGAGCTCCTATAATTCACCCCTCCACTTT
TRBJ2-2,TRBV7-9,-,-,CASSPFGVGANTGELFF,TGTGCCAGCAGCCCCTTTGGAGTAGGAGCGAACACCGGGGAGCTGTTTTTT
TRBJ1-2,TRBV25-1,-,-,CASSESGVTNYGYTF,TGTGCCAGCAGTGAATCAGGGGTCACCAACTATGGCTACACCTTC
TRBJ2-7,TRBV4-1,-,-,CASSHLAATATYEQYF,TGCGCCAGCAGCCACCTTGCAGCGACGGCGACCTACGAGCAGTACTTC
TRBJ2-3,TRBV5-6,few,-,CASSLERLSTDTQYF,TGTGCCAGCAGCTTGGAGCGGCTTAGCACAGATACGCAGTATTTT
TRBJ1-2,TRBV14,-,-,CASSQEAGARGYTF,TGTGCCAGCAGCCAAGAGGCAGGCGCCCGTGGCTACACCTTC
TRBJ2-1,TRBV6-2/TRBV6-3,-,TRBD2,CASSPPPGLARPQDEQFF,TGTGCCAGCAGCCCGCCCCCTGGACTAGCGAGGCCTCAGGATGAGCAGTTCTTC
TRBJ1-5,TRBV12-3/TRBV12-4,-,-,CASIPYQPQHF,TGTGCCAGCATCCCTTACCAGCCCCAGCATTTT
TRBJ2-1,TRBV7-2,many,-,CASSLASGSRDEQFF,TGTGCCAGCAGCTTAGCTTCCGGGTCAAGGGATGAGCAGTTCTTC
TRBJ2-1,TRBV19,-,TRBD1,CACTGEVGNEQFF,TGTGCCTGCACAGGGGAAGTGGGCAATGAGCAGTTCTTC
TRBJ2-4,TRBV6-1,few,TRBD1,CANGQGKNIQYF,TGTGCCAACGGACAGGGTAAAAACATTCAGTACTTC
TRBJ2-1,TRBV5-1,-,TRBD1,CASSTGQSYNEQFF,TGCGCCAGCAGCACGGGACAGTCCTACAATGAGCAGTTCTTC
TRBJ1-1,TRBV6-1,many,-,CASSNRGGQSFF,TGTGCCAGCAGTAACCGCGGGGGCCAATCTTTCTTT
TRBJ1-5,TRBV15,-,TRBD1,CATIKDRGQPQHF,TGTGCCACCATCAAAGACAGGGGACAGCCCCAGCATTTT
TRBJ2-3,TRBV28,once,TRBD2,CASSSPGEGHTQYF,TGTGCCAGCAGTTCGCCGGGGGAGGGGCATACGCAGTATTTT
TRBJ1-6,TRBV15,-,TRBD1,CATSSGTGEYPLHF,TGTGCCACCAGCAGCGGGACAGGGGAGTACCCCCTCCACTTT
TRBJ2-7,TRBV7-2,-,-,CASSLGVGGYEQYF,TGTGCCAGCAGCTTAGGGGTGGGCGGCTACGAGCAGTACTTC
TRBJ1-1,TRBV28,-,-,CASRTRGGLNTEAFF,TGTGCCAGCAGGACCCGTGGAGGCCTGAACACTGAAGCTTTCTTT
TRBJ2-3,TRBV5-6,-,-,CASSTDPIYHTDTQYF,TGTGCCAGCAGCACTGACCCTATTTACCACACAGATACGCAGTATTTT
TRBJ2-5,TRBV20-1,-,-,CSARDMRGAGAKETQYF,TGCAGTGCTAGAGATATGAGAGGGGCAGGGGCAAAAGAGACCCAGTACTTC
TRBJ2-7,TRBV7-6,many,TRBD2,CASSLPTGLAASYEQYF,TGTGCCAGCAGCTTACCTACGGGACTAGCGGCCTCCTACGAGCAGTACTTC
TRBJ1-5,TRBV12-3/TRBV12-4,-,-,CASSLQGTDNQPQHF,TGTGCCAGCAGTCTTCAGGGTACGGACAATCAGCCCCAGCATTTT
TRBJ1-1,TRBV10-3,-,TRBD1,CAIRTGQGGLTEAFF,TGTGCCATCAGAACCGGACAGGGGGGTCTCACTGAAGCTTTCTTT
TRBJ2-1,TRBV27,few,TRBD2,CASSLWEGEQFF,TGTGCCAGCAGTTTATGGGAGGGTGAGCAGTTCTTC
TRBJ2-1,TRBV10-3,few,TRBD2,CAISSGLAGNYNEQFF,TGTGCCATCAGCTCCGGACTAGCGGGGAACTACAATGAGCAGTTCTTC
TRBJ2-5,TRBV6-1,few,-,CASSARAGQETQYF,TGTGCCAGCAGTGCGAGGGCCGGCCAAGAGACCCAGTACTTC
TRBJ1-1,TRBV10-1,few,-,CASSESLTTEAFF,TGCGCCAGCAGTGAAAGTCTGACCACTGAAGCTTTCTTT
TRBJ2-5,TRBV12-3/TRBV12-4,few,-,CASSLMVVETQYF,TGTGCCAGCAGTTTAATGGTTGTAGAGACCCAGTACTTC
TRBJ1-5,TRBV13,-,-,CASSLRRLNQPQHF,TGTGCCAGCAGCTTAAGACGGCTCAATCAGCCCCAGCATTTT
TRBJ1-2,TRBV7-9,-,-,CASSLRQTPYGYTF,TGTGCCAGCAGCCTTAGACAGACTCCCTATGGCTACACCTTC
TRBJ1-4,TRBV12-3/TRBV12-4,-,-,CASSYQVYNEKLFF,TGTGCCAGCAGTTACCAGGTTTACAATGAAAAACTGTTTTTT
TRBJ2-3,TRBV10-3,-,-,CAITRRGGGTDTQYF,TGTGCCATCACCCGGAGGGGCGGAGGCACAGATACGCAGTATTTT